Listed here is a single T cell receptor beta chain. Its antigen remains unidentified. The sample holds no much larger clone one base away, and base qualities are not on file. The treatment or condition label on this specimen signifies: about 20 received Ad26.COV2.S at low or high dose, single or two shots; about 5 received placebo; per-sample allocation not given. For vaccine and placebo recipients, repertoires were sequenced using samples collected on day 63 after the first injection. Cohort 1b enrolled some 25 adults aged 18-55 years at a single site in Boston, USA, between 29 July and 7 August 2020. Ad26.COV2.S consisted of a replication-incompetent adenovirus type 26 vector by which a prefusion-stabilized SARS-CoV-2 spike protein from the original Wuhan strain was expressed. From the germline V gene, CDR1 is SGHVS and CDR2 is FQNEAQ. The CDR3 spans 17 residues, from the cysteine through the phenylalanine. Only the CDR3 region is kept as DNA, spanning 51 bases read in frame from base 1. V and J lose 0 bases and 0 bases, and a span of 9 bases separates them.

TCRbeta CDR3 regions were sequenced with the immunoSEQ Assay. After extraction, genomic DNA underwent amplification by bias-controlled multiplex PCR, followed by high-throughput sequencing. Per the original workflow: To quantify the absolute abundance of every unique TCRbeta CDR3 region, sequences were collapsed and filtered. T cell fraction was estimated by normalizing TCRbeta template counts to usable DNA, with usable DNA measured through amplification of reference genes found in all nucleated cells. Repertoire TCRs were annotated as SARS-CoV-2-specific when V gene, CDR3 amino acid sequence and J gene were exactly matched to a known reactive TCR set. The reference SARS-CoV-2 TCR set was derived from MIRA and filtered for enrichment in COVID-19-positive ImmuneCODE repertoires, a step that removed public or cross-reactive TCRs. Based on the MIRA antigens, annotated TCRs were further analysed at the level of specific ORF or position within ORF. Breadth was defined as the number of annotated unique rearrangements divided by the total number of unique productive rearrangements, and depth was defined as the summed frequency of the annotated unique rearrangements. Group comparisons of TCR breadth used two-sided Wilcoxon rank-sum tests. TCRdb took this table from immuneACCESS and kept in-frame rearrangements with V and J called. Such tables lack part of the clones; where checked against another copy, unresolved V genes explain under half of the gap, and the rest is unexplained. Clonal size and the V and J genes are those of that table, whereas D and trimming came from the DNA. The sample table shows 500,000 or so clones, and roughly 89% are seen once. The biggest ten clones account for over 2.5% of the sample.

The data were obtained in a study of Ad26.COV2.S vaccination and SARS-CoV-2 variants (dated by TCRdb to about 2021). Background on the whole study: Donors in the vaccine arm were drawn from COV1001, a phase I-IIa trial of Ad26.COV2.S in healthy adults that was multicentre, randomized, double-blind and placebo-controlled. Ad26.COV2.S was administered intramuscularly at 5 x 10^10 or 1 x 10^11 viral particles, either as a single shot or as two shots given 56 days apart. The specificity and breadth of SARS-CoV-2-reactive T cell receptors after Ad26.COV2.S vaccination were assessed by TCRbeta repertoire sequencing. The TCR-sequenced set comprised approximately 32 samples: some 19 Ad26.COV2.S vaccine recipients, 5 placebo recipients and 8 SARS-CoV-2 convalescent individuals. Trial participants were randomized into five groups of five: low-dose or high-dose Ad26.COV2.S given once or twice, or placebo on both occasions. Investigators remained blinded to trial group allocation during experiments and outcome assessment. What the study reported, not specific to this receptor: The authors noted that total T cell responses may have been underestimated by the TCR breadth and depth analyses. Ad26.COV2.S recipients had higher spike-specific TCR breadth than placebo recipients (P = 0.0014). Vaccine and placebo recipients had similar non-spike TCR breadth, a finding consistent with the vaccine containing only spike. After vaccination, substantial breadth of spike-specific CD8+ and CD4+ T cell responses was reported. The study was not powered for comparison of responses between vaccine doses or regimens.

This specimen was peripheral blood, taken in a trial of Ad26.COV2.S vaccine versus placebo. The sequence derives from a person aged 18-60 years who received the Ad26.COV2.S COVID-19 vaccine or a placebo. The rearrangement combines TRBV7-8 with TRBJ2-6; the D segment cannot be called with confidence. The DNA sequence follows: TGTGCCAGCAGCTTAGCCCCACACAGCTCTGGGGCCAACGTCCTGACTTTC. This encodes CASSLAPHSSGANVLTF.